These 15 T cell receptor beta chains originate from one sample sequenced in a study of CD8 T cells in ankylosing spondylitis. MiXCR, run by TCRdb on the 5' RACE reads, gives a single entry per CDR3 protein. The data hold under 250,000 distinct CDR3 sequences, with 7% to 10% observed a single time. The sample comprised blood, either unsorted or a sorted T cell fraction (not recorded which). The receptors here all came from a female donor with ankylosing spondylitis or in good health (not recorded which).

Many counts were recorded for this clonotype. The chain links TRBV27 to TRBJ2-1; D remains unclear. V lost 5 bases and J 4 bases, leaving 9 bases between the germline ends. The CDR3 is 13 residues long. Germline lookup yields CDR1 MNHEY and CDR2 SMNVEV (reference sequence). The CDR3 DNA is TGTGCCAGCAGTCCCCTCCATTACAATGAGCAGTTCTTC. Translating it yields CASSPLHYNEQFF.

This clonotype has at least ten counts. The V gene is TRBV29-1, the J gene TRBJ2-7, with a tentative D call TRBD1 (7 bases). Germline CDR1 SQVTM, CDR2 ANQGSEA. The length of the CDR3 is 11 residues. V lost 7 bases and J 7 bases, leaving 14 bases between the germline ends. As DNA, the CDR3 is TGCAGCGGTACAGGGGCGGGGGAGCAGTACTTC. Translation: CSGTGAGEQYF.

About this clonotype itself: A much larger clone sits a single nucleotide away, making a read error possible. The chain has TRBV6-2 or TRBV6-3 and TRBJ2-2, with TRBD1 matching over 9 bases. The CDR3 has 16 residues. CDR1 and CDR2 from the germline V gene are MNHEY and SVGEGT. CDR3 loop: CTSSYSHGTGTGELFF. CDR3 sequence (DNA): TGTACCAGCAGTTACTCCCACGGGACAGGGACCGGGGAGCTGTTTTTT.

This clonotype appeared many times. This chain uses TRBV9 with TRBJ2-1, with 11 bases identical to TRBD2. Per germline, CDR1 SGDLS and CDR2 YYNGEE. The CDR3 has 15 amino acids. J lost 5 bases, V lost 4 bases, and 5 bases had no gene match. This CDR3 reads CASSFSGRANNEQFF. The CDR3, as DNA: TGTGCCAGCAGCTTTAGCGGGAGGGCCAACAATGAGCAGTTCTTC.

In its sample, this clonotype was seen many times. The CDR3 DNA sequence: TGTGCCAGCAGCGGACCGCGGGAGGGCGATGAGCAGTTCTTC. It translates to CASSGPREGDEQFF. V is TRBV5-6 and J is TRBJ2-1; TRBD2 agrees at 9 bases. The CDR3 totals 14 residues. CDR1 and CDR2 (germline): SGHDT, YYEEEE. V trimming: 4 bases; J trimming: 8 bases; junction bases outside the gene matches: 7.

This clonotype was detected many times. The chain uses TRBV7-8 and TRBJ2-2; no reliable D call. Germline CDR1 and CDR2: SGHVS and FQNEAQ. The germline V and J ends were trimmed by 5 bases and 1 base, with 11 bases remaining between them. CDR3 length equals 15 residues. The DNA of the CDR3 is TGTGCCAGCAGCCCAAACCCGGGGAACACCGGGGAGCTGTTTTTT. Protein sequence: CASSPNPGNTGELFF.

This clonotype was counted at least ten times. The CDR3 is CAWSVGSSFFGGRETQYF. The CDR3 bases are TGTGCCTGGAGTGTAGGGTCTTCCTTCTTTGGCGGGAGAGAGACCCAGTACTTC. The chain recombines TRBV30 with TRBJ2-5, with TRBD2 identical over 7 bases. This CDR3 region has 18 residues. Per germline, CDR1 GTSNPN and CDR2 SVGIG (reference sequence). V lost 0 bases, J lost 4 bases, and 17 bases stayed unmatched.

This clonotype was counted a few times. The rearrangement joins TRBV15 to TRBJ2-5; the match to TRBD2 covers 8 bases. Germline V gene lookup returns CDR1 LNHNV and CDR2 YYDKDF (reference sequence). The ends lost 4 bases at V and 4 bases at J; junction bases unmatched: 8. CDR3 length: 15 amino acids. The CDR3 DNA sequence: TGTGCCACCAGCACCTCCTTTGCGGGGGGAGAGACCCAGTACTTC. This codes for CATSTSFAGGETQYF.

This clonotype was counted at least ten times. The CDR3 bases are TGTGCCAGCAGTTTTGTAGGGACCGGGGAGCTGTTTTTT. It translates to CASSFVGTGELFF. The V and J genes are TRBV12-3 or TRBV12-4 and TRBJ2-2; D is uncertain. This CDR3 comprises 13 residues. Trimming took 3 bases from V and 5 from J, leaving 7 bases between them.

This clonotype occurred a few times. The J gene is TRBJ2-2, the V gene TRBV4-1; tentative D call: TRBD1 (5 bases). CDR3 length equals 15 residues. V lost 1 base, J lost 7 bases, and 13 bases lay in between. The germline gives CDR1 MGHRA, CDR2 YSYEKL. As DNA, the CDR3 is TGCGCCAGCAGCCAAGTTCCCCAGGGCAGCGGGGAGCTGTTTTTT. This codes for CASSQVPQGSGELFF.

This clonotype has at least ten counts. This chain uses TRBV25-1 with TRBJ1-4; D gene ambiguous. The germline V and J ends were trimmed by 5 bases and 3 bases, with 10 bases remaining between them. There are 14 residues in the CDR3. CDR1 is MGHDK and CDR2 is SYGVNS in the germline V gene. CDR3 loop: CASSPRAANEKLFF. The CDR3 DNA is TGTGCCAGCAGTCCGAGGGCGGCTAATGAAAAACTGTTTTTT.

This clonotype was counted ten times or more. The CDR3 spells CASSLAGGRVEQYF. DNA for the CDR3: TGTGCCAGCAGCTTAGCGGGAGGTAGGGTCGAGCAGTACTTC. The chain has TRBV7-2 and TRBJ2-7; maybe TRBD2 (6 bases). Germline lookup yields CDR1 SGHTA and CDR2 FQGNSA. The V and J ends lost 0 bases and 6 bases respectively, with 12 bases between them. CDR3 size: 14 residues.

This clonotype was seen repeatedly, ten times or more. The rearrangement uses TRBV3-1 and TRBJ2-2; TRBD1 agrees at 9 bases. The ends lost 6 bases at V and 3 bases at J; junction bases unmatched: 8. Germline CDR1 LGHDT, CDR2 YNNKEL (reference sequence). There are 16 residues in the CDR3. CDR3 sequence reads: CASSRRTGEYTGELFF. CDR3 nucleotides: TGTGCCAGCAGTCGTAGGACAGGGGAATACACCGGGGAGCTGTTTTTT. Full variable domain (outside the CDR3, taken from reference TRBV3-1 and TRBJ2-2): DTAVSQTPKYLVTQMGNDKSIKCEQNLGHDTMYWYKQDSKKFLKIMFSYNNKELIINETVPNRFSPKSPDKAHLNLHINSLELGDSAVYFCASSRRTGEYTGELFFGEGSRLTVL.

This clonotype occurred many times. The chain couples TRBV18 to TRBJ2-4; D possibly uses TRBD1 or TRBD2 (5 bases each). This CDR3 contains 14 residues. Germline CDR1 is KGHSH and CDR2 is LQKENI. V was trimmed by 2 bases and J by 6 bases, leaving 11 bases between them. The CDR3 loop reads CASSPSRAGNIQYF. The CDR3 DNA reads TGTGCCAGCTCACCATCCAGGGCGGGAAACATTCAGTACTTC.

This clonotype was counted many times. V usage is TRBV2 and J usage is TRBJ1-5, with D unresolved. Germline CDR1 reads SNHLY; CDR2 reads FYNNEI. Deletions cut 2 bases from V and 0 bases from J, with 11 bases between. The CDR3 has 16 residues. Here the CDR3 DNA reads TGTGCCAGCAGTGAATGGAGACACTCTAGCAATCAGCCCCAGCATTTT. Its translation: CASSEWRHSSNQPQHF.